This record covers a single T cell receptor beta chain. This entry comes from a study of blood T cell repertoires in COVID-19. Under the authors' procedure: Amplification of reference gene primers provided the estimated nucleated cell counts. Using immunoSEQ multiplex PCR, the repertoire was profiled, and TCRdb retains in-frame clones only, with some absent. Clone size and V and J calls were adopted from that table, with D and trimming inferred from the DNA. The data contain about 310,000 clones, 75% to 90% of them singletons. Germline-derived CDR1 and CDR2 are SGHRS and YFSETQ. The trim removed 4 bases at V and 8 bases at J, leaving 5 bases unmatched. The CDR3 sequence is 14 residues long.

This chain connects TRBV5-1 to TRBJ2-1, with 11 bases aligning to TRBD1. The origin of this receptor is a man between 60 and 70 years old who had recovered from COVID-19. Sequencing used PBMCs or T cells enriched from blood (not recorded which). The CDR3 region is CASSGQGAIDEQFF. CDR3 bases: TGCGCCAGCAGCGGACAGGGGGCTATTGATGAGCAGTTCTTC.